What follows are 24 T cell receptor beta chains derived from one specimen sequenced in a study of patients and donors after allogeneic stem cell transplantation. Each CDR3 protein gets one entry after TCRdb re-called the RT-PCR reads with MiXCR. The table includes more than 850,000 distinct CDR3 sequences, more than 15% detected once. The sequencing sample was made of blood, either unsorted or a sorted T cell fraction (not recorded which). The source is a human donor who was either an allogeneic HSCT recipient or a stem cell or donor lymphocyte infusion donor (not recorded which). It is not recorded whose cells these are; they may come from a transplant donor.

This clonotype was seen a handful of times. V and J are TRBV27 and TRBJ1-2; TRBD1 matches at 9 bases. V lost 4 bases to trimming and J lost 5 bases; unmatched junction nucleotides: 11. Germline CDR1 MNHEY, CDR2 SMNVEV (reference sequence). This CDR3 spans 16 amino acids. DNA for the CDR3: TGTGCCAGCAGTTGGGGACCCGGGACAGGGCCTTATGGCTACACCTTC. This sequence encodes CASSWGPGTGPYGYTF.

This clonotype has only a few counts. The chain has TRBV6-5 and TRBJ2-2; a weak D match, TRBD2 (8 bases). V shed 4 bases and J shed 5 bases, with 17 bases lying between them. From germline, CDR1 is MNHEY and CDR2 SVGAGI. CDR3 size: 16 residues. The CDR3 DNA sequence: TGTGCCAGCAGTTCGGGGGGGAGGGGGCGGACCGGGGAGCTGTTTTTT. Its translation is CASSSGGRGRTGELFF.

This clonotype was found a few times. This chain links TRBV25-1 with TRBJ2-7, with D possibly matching TRBD1 (5 bases). The V end was cut by 2 bases, the J end by 8 bases, with 7 bases between. The CDR3 loop spans 11 amino acids. Germline V gives CDR1 MGHDK, CDR2 SYGVNS. The CDR3 loop reads CASSEGAKQYF. CDR3 in DNA: TGTGCCAGCAGTGAAGGGGCCAAGCAGTACTTC.

The chain employs TRBV15 and TRBJ1-1; TRBD1 matches at 7 bases. Germline assignment: CDR1 LNHNV and CDR2 YYDKDF (reference sequence). The CDR3 totals 15 residues. After removal of 5 bases from V and 4 bases from J, the junction contained 10 bases not matched to a gene. CDR3 nucleotide sequence: TGTGCCACCAGCGTCGGATCAGGGGGGCGCACTGAAGCTTTCTTT. Its protein is CATSVGSGGRTEAFF.

The chain combines TRBV7-3 with TRBJ2-6; D possibly corresponds to TRBD2 (6 bases). V was clipped by 5 bases and J by 0 bases, with 14 bases between them. Germline lookup yields CDR1 SGHTA and CDR2 FQGTGA. The CDR3 spans 17 residues. CDR3 amino acids: CASSAHPGGSGANVLTF. In nucleotides, the CDR3 is TGTGCCAGCAGCGCCCATCCCGGGGGCTCTGGGGCCAACGTCCTGACTTTC.

This clonotype was detected many times. The V and J genes are TRBV12-3 or TRBV12-4 and TRBJ1-4; D remains unclear. The CDR3 length is 14 residues. Trimming removed 6 bases from V and 3 bases from J, with 11 bases in between. DNA for the CDR3: TGTGCCAGCAGAAGGGATCGTCCTAATGAAAAACTGTTTTTT. Amino acids: CASRRDRPNEKLFF.

This chain joins TRBV20-1 and TRBJ1-1; TRBD1 agrees at 9 bases. CDR3 length: 15 residues. CDR1 DFQATT and CDR2 SNEGSKA come from the germline V gene (reference sequence). V was clipped by 5 bases and J by 2 bases; unmatched bases: 9. CDR3: CSAYNTGGLNTEAFF. As DNA, the CDR3 is TGCAGTGCTTATAATACAGGGGGCCTTAACACTGAAGCTTTCTTT.

This clonotype was detected ten times or more. The V gene is TRBV29-1, the J gene TRBJ2-4; D might be TRBD1 (6 bases). V was cut by 6 bases and J by 0 bases, with 18 bases left in between. This CDR3 has 16 residues. CDR1 is SQVTM, CDR2 ANQGSEA, per germline. The CDR3 is CSVILPTGLAKNIQYF. In DNA form, the CDR3 reads TGCAGCGTCATTTTACCGACAGGACTAGCCAAAAACATTCAGTACTTC.

This clonotype was observed a few times. This chain joins TRBV12-3 or TRBV12-4 and TRBJ2-3; no firm D call. This CDR3 has 13 residues. Deletions cut 6 bases from V and 2 bases from J, with 9 bases between. The CDR3 sequence is CASSRVLTDTQYF. Here the CDR3 DNA reads TGTGCCAGCAGCCGCGTCCTCACAGATACGCAGTATTTT.

V gene TRBV12-3 or TRBV12-4 combines with J gene TRBJ1-1; the D gene is possibly TRBD1 (6 bases). This CDR3 region has 19 residues. Trimming stripped 1 base from V and 0 bases from J, with 21 bases between. The CDR3 nucleotides are TGTGCCAGCAGTTTAGGCCAGGGGAGTTTTCTGGCTCTGAACACTGAAGCTTTCTTT. Translation: CASSLGQGSFLALNTEAFF.

The chain is built from TRBV7-2 and TRBJ2-1, with TRBD2 matching 14 bases. The ends lost 5 bases at V and 7 bases at J; junction bases unmatched: 7. CDR1 is SGHTA, CDR2 FQGNSA, per germline. There are 16 residues in the CDR3. The CDR3 DNA reads as TGTGCCAGCAGCACCGGGACTAGCGGGAGTAGGAATGAGCAGTTCTTC. The encoded protein is CASSTGTSGSRNEQFF.

The V call is TRBV6-5, the J call TRBJ2-3; a possible D gene is TRBD2 (7 bases). The CDR3 has 16 residues. V dropped 0 bases and J dropped 1 base, with 11 bases sitting between them. Germline lookup yields CDR1 MNHEY and CDR2 SVGAGI. Here the CDR3 DNA reads TGTGCCAGCAGTTACTCTTGGGGGGGCGGCACAGATACGCAGTATTTT. As protein: CASSYSWGGGTDTQYF.

The table lists this clonotype with a few counts. The chain carries TRBV2 and TRBJ1-1; 10 bases match TRBD1. The CDR3 spans 14 residues. After removal of 7 bases from V and 1 base from J, the junction contained 3 bases not matched to a gene. The V gene's germline CDR1 is SNHLY and CDR2 FYNNEI. The CDR3 region has the DNA TGTGCCAGCAATAGACAGGGGGCGAACACTGAAGCTTTCTTT. Translated, it gives CASNRQGANTEAFF.

This clonotype was observed a few times. This chain joins TRBV6-4 and TRBJ1-1, with D tentatively TRBD1 (6 bases). The length of the CDR3 is 14 residues. V dropped 8 bases and J dropped 2 bases, with 15 bases sitting between them. Germline lookup yields CDR1 MRHNA and CDR2 SNTAGT. The CDR3 DNA reads TGTGCCAGCGCCTGCAGGACAGCCAACACTGAAGCTTTCTTT. Residues: CASACRTANTEAFF.

Details on this clonotype: An end of the junction does not agree with germline; a read error may underlie this. The V call is TRBV7-7, the J call TRBJ1-6; tentatively, D is TRBD1 (5 bases). CDR1 is SSHAT, CDR2 FNYEAQ, per germline (reference sequence). The CDR3 is made up of 14 amino acids. CDR3 nucleotide sequence: TGTGCTAGCAGCCACTGGGGCCGTAATTCACCCCTCCACTTT. Translating gives CASSHWGRNSPLHF.

This clonotype was found once. The chain employs TRBV5-1 and TRBJ1-3; D gene unclear. Per the germline V gene, CDR1 is SGHRS and CDR2 is YFSETQ. Trimming shortened V by 0 bases and J by 0 bases, and 16 bases separated the two germline ends. CDR3 size: 18 residues. The CDR3 DNA reads TGCGCCAGCAGCTTGGGTGTCAACGACCCTCTCTCTGGAAACACCATATATTTT. It is translated as CASSLGVNDPLSGNTIYF.

V gene TRBV30 combines with J gene TRBJ2-3; 10 bases line up with TRBD2. Per germline, CDR1 GTSNPN and CDR2 SVGIG (reference sequence). The junction had 4 bases not matched to a gene; V was cut back by 4 bases and J by 6 bases. This CDR3 contains 13 residues. This chain's CDR3 is CAWTSGSSDTQYF. The CDR3 DNA sequence: TGTGCCTGGACTAGCGGGAGCAGTGATACGCAGTATTTT.

The chain joins TRBV29-1 to TRBJ2-2, with no clear D. CDR1 SQVTM and CDR2 ANQGSEA come from the germline V gene. The CDR3 contains 13 residues. V was pared by 6 bases and J by 2 bases, with 10 bases between. CDR3 loop: CSVVRPNTGELFF. The CDR3 DNA reads TGCAGCGTGGTACGGCCTAACACCGGGGAGCTGTTTTTT.

The chain is built from TRBV29-1 and TRBJ2-2, with D possibly matching TRBD1 (6 bases). CDR1 SQVTM and CDR2 ANQGSEA come from the germline V gene. The CDR3 consists of 14 residues. Trimming left V 7 bases short and J 1 base short, with 13 bases between. The CDR3 DNA reads as TGCAGCGCCAAACAGGGATGGAACACCGGGGAGCTGTTTTTT. Protein: CSAKQGWNTGELFF.

The gene calls are TRBV11-3 and TRBJ2-7; 12 bases are shared with TRBD2. Germline CDR1 is SGHNT and CDR2 is YENEEA. V trimming: 7 bases; J trimming: 7 bases; junction bases outside the gene matches: 8. The CDR3 runs to 14 residues. In DNA form, the CDR3 reads TGTGCCAGCACCCCCCGCCTAGCGGGAGGGGAGCAGTACTTC. Translation gives CASTPRLAGGEQYF.

This clonotype was detected a few times. V usage is TRBV5-1 and J usage is TRBJ2-3, with 12 bases fitting TRBD2. Germline V gene sequence: CDR1 SGHRS, CDR2 YFSETQ. Trimming took 0 bases from V and 0 from J; bases not matched to a gene: 5. The CDR3 is made up of 18 amino acids. CDR3: CASSLGGLAGLSTDTQYF. CDR3 bases: TGCGCCAGCAGCTTGGGTGGACTAGCGGGGCTCAGCACAGATACGCAGTATTTT.

In this sample, this clonotype turned up a few times. V usage is TRBV10-2 and J usage is TRBJ2-1; D gene ambiguous. Germline V gives CDR1 WSHSY, CDR2 SAAADI. This CDR3 contains 12 residues. Trimming shortened V by 11 bases and J by 4 bases, and 12 bases separated the two germline ends. CDR3 in amino acids: CAAGLGYNEQFF. The CDR3 DNA reads as TGCGCCGCCGGCCTGGGATACAATGAGCAGTTCTTC.

The chain recombines TRBV4-2 with TRBJ2-4; TRBD2 aligns across 12 bases. The V segment lost 0 bases and the J segment 0 bases; nucleotides outside the gene matches: 6. The CDR3 covers 19 residues. In germline, CDR1 is LGHNA, CDR2 YNFKEQ. This CDR3 is CASSQEATSGGAAKNIQYF. The CDR3 region has the DNA TGTGCCAGCAGCCAAGAGGCGACTAGCGGGGGAGCAGCCAAAAACATTCAGTACTTC.

This clonotype was observed many times. The chain carries TRBV6-1 and TRBJ1-2; D is ambiguous. CDR3 length equals 12 residues. Germline CDR1 reads MNHNS; CDR2 reads SASEGT. The ends were cut back, 7 bases at V and 5 bases at J, with 11 bases in the middle. CDR3 protein: CASTLDGYGYTF. DNA of the CDR3: TGTGCCAGCACGCTGGACGGGTATGGCTACACCTTC.